This record covers a single T cell receptor (beta chain). Its antigen is still unknown. These data are taken from a study of CD8 T cells in Susac syndrome. Regarding the study as a whole: Clonal expansion of CD8+ cells in Susac peaked in TEMRA cells (and in active patients).

RNA in amounts of about 0.5 to 1 ug was reverse transcribed with random hexamers. Across 54 Vbeta and 13 Jbeta, TCR beta CDR3 was amplified with immunoSEQ multiplex PCR. TCRdb re-derived calls from the immunoSEQ multiplex PCR reads in MiXCR, one entry per CDR3 protein. This table has around 79,000 distinct CDR3 sequences, 94% appearing once. V dropped 4 bases and J dropped 6 bases, with 11 bases sitting between them. This CDR3 has 14 amino acids. The germline V gene has CDR1 KGHDR and CDR2 SFDVKD. Sample: CD8+ T cells from PBMCs. The chain joins TRBV24-1 to TRBJ2-2; D is unclear. This sequence was found in a human donor with Susac syndrome. In DNA, the CDR3 is TGTGCCACCAGTGACACCGGACGGTCCGGGGAGCTGTTTTTT. Residues: CATSDTGRSGELFF.